This T cell receptor (beta chain) came from a study of PD-L1 blockade in urothelial cancer. TCRdb keeps only in-frame clones here, not all; method: immunoSEQ multiplex PCR. The sample lists 30,000 to 40,000 clones, about 80% occurring once. CDR3 length: 15 amino acids. CDR1 is LNHDA and CDR2 is SQIVND in the germline V gene (reference sequence). The ends were cut back, 6 bases at V and 2 bases at J, with 13 bases in the middle. The starting material was PBMCs, obtained around atezolizumab (anti-PD-L1) treatment. The chain uses TRBV19 and TRBJ1-4, with D possibly matching TRBD1 (6 bases). This clonotype originated in a man in his sixties or seventies with urothelial cancer. The CDR3 coding sequence is TGTGCCAGTAGCTCGAGGACAGCCACTAATGAAAAACTGTTTTTT. It codes for CASSSRTATNEKLFF. The variable domain in full, with the rest retrieved from reference TRBV19 and TRBJ1-4, is DGGITQSPKYLFRKEGQNVTLSCEQNLNHDAMYWYRQDPGQGLRLIYYSQIVNDFQKGDIAEGYSVSREKKESFPLTVTSAQKNPTAFYLCASSSRTATNEKLFFGSGTQLSVL.